The clone carrying this T cell receptor (beta chain) was recorded many times. Its antigen remains unknown. These data originate in a study of neurological immune-mediated disorders. Study-wide findings and caveats: Because no CDR3 amino acid sequences were shared across subjects by expanded clones, private repertoires were suggested in all groups.

TCRdb fed the 5' RACE reads into MiXCR, producing one record per CDR3 protein. The sample yields some 30,000 distinct CDR3 sequences, approximately 5% seen once. The study built sorted libraries from some 930,000 CD4+ or CD8+ T cells. V was trimmed by 4 bases and J by 0 bases, leaving 16 bases between them. Germline V gives CDR1 KGHDR, CDR2 SFDVKD. The CDR3 loop spans 17 amino acids. The origin of this receptor is a woman aged 50 to 60 in good health. V and J are TRBV24-1 and TRBJ2-3; D ambiguous. The material sequenced was CD4+ T cells from blood. CDR3 amino acids: CATSDRPGRSSTDTQYF. The CDR3 DNA reads as TGTGCCACCAGTGACCGCCCCGGTAGATCTAGCACAGATACGCAGTATTTT.